A single sample is the source of the 7 T cell receptor beta chains below, sequenced in a study of Ad26.COV2.S vaccination and SARS-CoV-2 variants. Treatment noted: some 20 received Ad26.COV2.S at low or high dose, single or two shots; several received placebo; per-sample allocation not given. Day 63 after the first injection of vaccine or placebo was the sampling time. This table comes from immunoSEQ multiplex PCR, and its TCRdb copy is limited to in-frame clones, with some not included. The sample has hundreds of thousands of clones; roughly 90% are singletons. Source: peripheral blood, taken in a trial of Ad26.COV2.S vaccine versus placebo. The receptor source for this set is a person aged 18-65 years who received the Ad26.COV2.S COVID-19 vaccine or a placebo.

The gene calls are TRBV7-9 and TRBJ2-5; D unclear. The ends were cut back, 2 bases at V and 5 bases at J, with 12 bases in the middle. The CDR3 length is 14 residues. The germline V gene encodes CDR1 SEHNR and CDR2 FQNEAQ (reference sequence). CDR3 DNA sequence: TGTGCCAGCAGCTTAAATACCGGAAGGGAGACCCAGTACTTC. Residues: CASSLNTGRETQYF.

This clone was seen more than once but under ten times. The chain combines TRBV19 with TRBJ2-2; the D is unclear. CDR1 is LNHDA, CDR2 SQIVND, per germline (reference sequence). The CDR3 loop spans 14 amino acids. The germline V and J ends were trimmed by 7 bases and 0 bases, with 9 bases remaining between them. Written as DNA, the CDR3 is TGTGCCAGTATTGCTGCAGCGAACACCGGGGAGCTGTTTTTT. Translation gives CASIAAANTGELFF.

This clone was recorded a few times. This sequence joins TRBV5-6 and TRBJ2-7, with D unresolved. The ends were cut back, 2 bases at V and 0 bases at J, with 6 bases in the middle. CDR3 length equals 13 residues. Germline values: CDR1 SGHDT, CDR2 YYEEEE. The DNA of the CDR3 is TGTGCCAGCAGCTTACAACCCTCCTACGAGCAGTACTTC. It specifies CASSLQPSYEQYF.

This chain links TRBV6-5 with TRBJ2-1; 7 nucleotides agree with TRBD1. Unmatched junction bases numbered 7, after V lost 4 bases and J lost 4 bases. CDR3 length: 15 amino acids. Germline lookup yields CDR1 MNHEY and CDR2 SVGAGI. CDR3 coding DNA: TGTGCCAGCAGTTCCCCGGGACAGTCGTACAATGAGCAGTTCTTC. It yields the protein CASSSPGQSYNEQFF.

This chain connects TRBV6-5 to TRBJ2-7; TRBD1 matches at 8 bases. This CDR3 region has 12 residues. The germline V gene encodes CDR1 MNHEY and CDR2 SVGAGI. The J segment lost 7 bases and the V segment lost 6 bases, leaving 5 bases of the junction unmatched. CDR3 nucleotides: TGTGCCAGCAGGACCACAGGGGGTGAGCAGTACTTC. It yields the protein CASRTTGGEQYF.

The chain recombines TRBV5-8 with TRBJ1-1, with D hard to call. CDR3 length: 14 residues. CDR1 is SGHTS and CDR2 is YDEGEE in the germline V gene. The ends were cut back, 4 bases at V and 1 base at J, with 11 bases in the middle. This chain's CDR3 is CASSVITENTEAFF. In DNA, the CDR3 is TGTGCCAGCAGCGTTATAACGGAGAACACTGAAGCTTTCTTT.

This clone was counted once. This rearrangement joins TRBV7-2 to TRBJ1-1, with D unclear. V lost 3 bases, J lost 5 bases, and 10 bases lay in between. This CDR3 region has 13 residues. In germline, CDR1 is SGHTA, CDR2 FQGNSA. The CDR3 nucleotides are TGTGCCAGCAGCTTGCGGGGTGGAACTGAAGCTTTCTTT. The encoded protein is CASSLRGGTEAFF.